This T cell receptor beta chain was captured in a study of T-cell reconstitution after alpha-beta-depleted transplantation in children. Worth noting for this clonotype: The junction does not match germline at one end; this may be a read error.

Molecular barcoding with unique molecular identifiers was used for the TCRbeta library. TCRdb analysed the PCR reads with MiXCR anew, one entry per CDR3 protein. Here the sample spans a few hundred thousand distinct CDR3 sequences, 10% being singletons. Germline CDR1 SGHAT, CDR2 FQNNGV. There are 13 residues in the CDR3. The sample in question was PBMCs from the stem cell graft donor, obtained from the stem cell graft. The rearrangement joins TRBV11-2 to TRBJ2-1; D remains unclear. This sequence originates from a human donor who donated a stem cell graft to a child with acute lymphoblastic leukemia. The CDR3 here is CASSLVSGNEHFF. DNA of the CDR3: TGTGCCAGCAGCTTAGTCTCGGGCAATGAGCATTTCTTC.